These 17 T cell receptor beta chains share one sample of origin, sequenced in a study of cytomegalovirus exposure and HLA in healthy donors. The primer mix had 60 Vbeta and 13 Jbeta primers. Assay: immunoSEQ multiplex PCR; the TCRdb copy retains only in-frame clones and omits some. This sample has 70,000 to 85,000 clones, with less than 80% found just once. Sequencing input: PBMCs. The receptors were sampled from a man aged 40-49 years in good health and CMV-seropositive.

V and J are TRBV19 and TRBJ1-5; the match to TRBD1 covers 8 bases. The CDR3 is 18 residues long. The trim removed 4 bases at V and 0 bases at J, leaving 11 bases unmatched. CDR1 LNHDA and CDR2 SQIVND come from the germline V gene (reference sequence). CDR3 sequence: CASSNRRTGTNSNQPQHF. In DNA form, the CDR3 reads TGTGCCAGTAGTAACAGACGGACAGGGACAAATAGCAATCAGCCCCAGCATTTT.

The V and J genes are TRBV19 and TRBJ2-1, with 7 bases identical to TRBD1. The CDR3 covers 17 residues. Germline V lookup: CDR1 LNHDA, CDR2 SQIVND (reference sequence). Trimming cost V 4 bases and J 6 bases; bases outside gene matches: 15. CDR3 in DNA: TGTGCCAGTAGTACCAACCCGGGACAGTGGATCGGCAATGAGCAGTTCTTC. Translating it yields CASSTNPGQWIGNEQFF.

V and J are TRBV6-5 and TRBJ2-4; a weak D match, TRBD2 (6 bases). Germline V gene data show CDR1 as MNHEY and CDR2 as SVGAGI. The CDR3 has 14 residues. Trimming pared 6 bases from V and 2 bases from J, leaving 11 bases between. CDR3 loop: CASRSTRTKNIQYF. The CDR3, as DNA: TGTGCCAGCAGGTCGACTAGAACCAAAAACATTCAGTACTTC.

The CDR3, as DNA: TGTGCCAGCAGCTCGGTGAGGGTGGGCACTGAAGCTTTCTTT. It yields the protein CASSSVRVGTEAFF. The chain couples TRBV5-4 to TRBJ1-1; D ambiguous. Germline loops: CDR1 SGHNT, CDR2 YYREEE (reference sequence). V dropped 3 bases and J dropped 4 bases, with 13 bases sitting between them. This CDR3 is built from 14 residues.

With regard to this clone: One end of the junction does not line up with germline, which may come from a read error. V usage is TRBV29-1 and J usage is TRBJ1-2; 8 bases line up with TRBD1. This CDR3 contains 15 residues. Germline CDR1 reads SQVTM; CDR2 reads ANQGSEA. The DNA of the CDR3 is TGCAGCGTTGGTTACGACAGGGGATTTAACTATGGCTACCCCTTC. Its translation: CSVGYDRGFNYGYPF.

This clone was recorded a few times. The chain uses TRBV19 and TRBJ2-3; 11 bases line up with TRBD2. CDR3 size: 14 residues. V lost 9 bases, J lost 2 bases, and 4 bases stayed unmatched. Germline V gene lookup returns CDR1 LNHDA and CDR2 SQIVND (reference sequence). The CDR3 spells CASRLAGPTDTQYF. As DNA, the CDR3 is TGTGCCAGCCGACTAGCGGGACCCACAGATACGCAGTATTTT.

The chain employs TRBV10-3 and TRBJ1-4, with 8 bases matching TRBD1. CDR1 and CDR2 (germline): ENHRY, SYGVKD. Germline trimming cut 10 bases from V and 0 bases from J; bases unmatched to any gene: 4. This CDR3 is built from 14 residues. The CDR3 sequence: CASGQGTTNEKLFF. The DNA for the CDR3 is TGTGCCAGCGGACAGGGAACAACTAATGAAAAACTGTTTTTT.

The rearrangement uses TRBV5-5 and TRBJ2-5; TRBD2 is a possible D gene (6 bases). The length of the CDR3 is 15 residues. Trimming left V 4 bases short and J 4 bases short, with 17 bases between. CDR1 SGHKS and CDR2 YYEKEE come from the germline V gene (reference sequence). This CDR3 reads CASSPLAGIGETQYF. CDR3 nucleotides: TGTGCCAGCAGCCCACTGGCGGGGATTGGAGAGACCCAGTACTTC. Full variable domain (rest looked up from reference TRBV5-5 and TRBJ2-5): DAGVTQSPTHLIKTRGQQVTLRCSPISGHKSVSWYQQVLGQGPQFIFQYYEKEERGRGNFPDRFSARQFPNYSSELNVNALLLGDSALYLCASSPLAGIGETQYFGPGTRLLVL.

The rearrangement links TRBV28 to TRBJ2-5; D gene ambiguous. The germline V and J ends were trimmed by 6 bases and 5 bases, with 19 bases remaining between them. Per germline, CDR1 MDHEN and CDR2 SYDVKM. The CDR3 sequence is 15 residues long. In DNA, the CDR3 is TGTGCCAGCAGCCTGAGCGTTGCGGAGACGGAGACCCAGTACTTC. Its protein is CASSLSVAETETQYF.

This clone was found a few times. The chain is built from TRBV6-6 and TRBJ2-5; 14 bases match TRBD2. The CDR3 extends over 16 amino acids. The germline V gene encodes CDR1 MNHNY and CDR2 SVGAGI (reference sequence). J lost 2 bases, V lost 6 bases, and 5 bases had no gene match. CDR3 in amino acids: CASRGTSGRGQETQYF. As DNA, the CDR3 is TGTGCCAGCAGGGGGACTAGCGGGAGAGGGCAAGAGACCCAGTACTTC.

The genes are TRBV2 and TRBJ2-7, with 11 positions matching TRBD1. Losses at the gene ends were 3 bases for V and 2 bases for J; bases not matched to a gene: 6. In germline, CDR1 is SNHLY, CDR2 FYNNEI. The CDR3 spans 16 residues. This chain's CDR3 is CASSDSKGQGAYEQYF. CDR3 coding DNA: TGTGCCAGCAGTGACAGTAAGGGACAGGGGGCCTACGAGCAGTACTTC.

The V call is TRBV11-2, the J call TRBJ1-1; maybe TRBD1 (5 bases). The CDR3 runs to 14 residues. Germline CDR1 SGHAT, CDR2 FQNNGV. The germline V and J ends were trimmed by 1 base and 7 bases, with 13 bases remaining between them. This CDR3 reads CASSLGAGGDEAFF. The CDR3 bases are TGTGCCAGCAGCTTAGGGGCAGGAGGGGATGAAGCTTTCTTT.

The chain joins TRBV5-1 to TRBJ2-3; TRBD2 aligns across 11 bases. The V gene's germline CDR1 is SGHRS and CDR2 YFSETQ. Trimming at V came to 7 bases and at J to 2 bases, leaving 6 bases not matched to a gene. The CDR3 is made up of 15 amino acids. The CDR3 DNA sequence: TGCGCCAGCCATAGCGGGAGGGTGAACACAGATACGCAGTATTTT. Translation gives CASHSGRVNTDTQYF.

The chain couples TRBV7-9 to TRBJ2-7; TRBD1 aligns across 9 bases. The V gene's germline CDR1 is SEHNR and CDR2 FQNEAQ (reference sequence). Trimming removed 0 bases from V and 6 bases from J; junction bases left unmatched: 9. The length of the CDR3 is 16 residues. The CDR3 sequence: CASSLASGQGTSEQYF. The CDR3 DNA is TGTGCCAGCAGCTTAGCGTCGGGACAGGGTACATCCGAGCAGTACTTC. Supplemented by reference TRBV7-9 and TRBJ2-7, the full variable domain reads DTGVSQNPRHKITKRGQNVTFRCDPISEHNRLYWYRQTLGQGPEFLTYFQNEAQLEKSRLLSDRFSAERPKGSFSTLEIQRTEQGDSAMYLCASSLASGQGTSEQYFGPGTRLTVT.

The chain links TRBV7-9 to TRBJ1-1; 7 nucleotides line up with TRBD1. The CDR3 totals 14 residues. Trimming took 3 bases from V and 2 from J; bases not matched to a gene: 3. Per the germline V gene, CDR1 is SEHNR and CDR2 is FQNEAQ (reference sequence). This CDR3 reads CASSLAGGNTEAFF. CDR3 nucleotides: TGTGCCAGCAGCTTGGCAGGGGGTAACACTGAAGCTTTCTTT.

This clone was recorded once. The chain couples TRBV4-1 to TRBJ1-2; 7 positions match TRBD1. The CDR3 is 16 amino acids. V lost 1 base and J lost 3; bases outside the gene matches: 8. The germline gives CDR1 MGHRA, CDR2 YSYEKL. The CDR3 loop is CASSQGGGRGDYGYTF. The CDR3 coding sequence is TGCGCCAGCAGCCAAGGAGGGGGCAGGGGGGACTATGGCTACACCTTC.

The chain links TRBV7-2 to TRBJ2-6; D is unresolved. The CDR3 has 18 residues. CDR1 is SGHTA, CDR2 FQGNSA, per germline. V was cut by 5 bases and J by 1 base, with 18 bases left in between. The CDR3 DNA follows: TGTGCCAGCAGCCGGAAGACACATCACTCGTCTGGGGCCAACGTCCTGACTTTC. Translation: CASSRKTHHSSGANVLTF.